This T cell receptor beta chain was found in a study of molecular identifiers for immune sequencing clone quantification. Study in general: Replicate experiments took RNA from around 18,000 or 91,000 naive CD8 cells, divided it five ways and sequenced four. General observations from the study: Over 98% of effector molecules, yet under 1% of naive-cell molecules, were held by clones above 20 RNA copies. Spiked Jurkat TCR RNA equivalent to one cell was reportedly detectable in around 980,000 naive cells.

Germline-derived CDR1 and CDR2 are LGHDT and YNNKEL (reference sequence). This CDR3 spans 16 amino acids. V shed 2 bases and J shed 1 base, with 14 bases lying between them. This clonotype was seen repeatedly, ten times or more. Its cognate antigen is unknown. Via MiXCR, TCRdb re-called the PCR reads, giving one row per CDR3 protein. The data show more than 300,000 distinct CDR3 sequences, with 20% to 25% seen just once and approximately 0.85% held by the top ten. This sequence joins TRBV3-1 and TRBJ1-1; D is uncertain. What was sequenced was naive CD8+ T cells from blood, with Jurkat cell RNA spiked in. Described subset: FACS-sorted CD8+CD4-CCR7+CD45RA+ naive T cells. The source is a human donor in good health. Some libraries in this study had Jurkat cell RNA spiked in. The CDR3 spells CASSQTFPGENTEAFF. The CDR3 DNA reads TGTGCCAGCAGCCAAACTTTCCCAGGAGAGAACACTGAAGCTTTCTTT.